Shown below are 31 T cell receptor beta chains from a single sample sequenced in a study of CD4 T cells in relation to SARS-CoV-2 and coronaviruses. Assay: immunoSEQ multiplex PCR; the TCRdb copy retains only in-frame clones and omits some. The sample contains 15,000 to 19,000 clones, 76% of which appear only once. These receptors have no known antigen. Before the COVID-19 pandemic, during about 2011-2018, CD4+ T cells were taken from unexposed donors. CD4+ T cells were isolated from the cells after around 9 days of culture. Sequencing used CD4+ T cells from PBMCs, cultured in vitro. The origin of the receptors is a human donor in good health.

The rearrangement uses TRBV7-9 and TRBJ2-5; tentatively, D is TRBD1 (6 bases). The V end lost 5 bases, the J end lost 5 bases, and 18 bases lay between the germline ends. CDR1 and CDR2 from the germline V gene are SEHNR and FQNEAQ (reference sequence). The length of the CDR3 is 15 residues. CDR3 region: CASSKHRDQQETQYF. The CDR3 DNA reads as TGTGCCAGCAGCAAACACAGGGACCAACAGGAGACCCAGTACTTC.

The chain links TRBV5-8 to TRBJ1-2, with 9 bases matching TRBD1. Losses at the gene ends were 2 bases for V and 4 bases for J; bases not matched to a gene: 12. CDR1 SGHTS and CDR2 YDEGEE come from the germline V gene. The CDR3 loop spans 17 amino acids. The DNA for the CDR3 is TGTGCCAGCAGCTTAACGCGCGGGACAGGGATTGCCTATGGCTACACCTTC. It encodes CASSLTRGTGIAYGYTF.

This chain's CDR3 is CASSGGPGQGGETQYF. The CDR3 DNA reads as TGTGCCAGCAGCGGAGGACCGGGACAGGGGGGAGAGACCCAGTACTTC. This chain links TRBV2 with TRBJ2-5; 11 bases align to TRBD1. The V gene's germline CDR1 is SNHLY and CDR2 FYNNEI. V trimming: 6 bases; J trimming: 4 bases; junction bases outside the gene matches: 10. The CDR3 covers 16 residues.

This clone showed up just once. The chain joins TRBV5-6 to TRBJ2-7; 10 bases are shared with TRBD1. Trimming removed 4 bases from V and 5 bases from J; junction bases left unmatched: 6. This CDR3 is built from 14 residues. The V gene's germline CDR1 is SGHDT and CDR2 YYEEEE. The CDR3, as DNA: TGTGCCAGCAGCCCTCGGACAGGGGGTCACGAGCAGTACTTC. As protein: CASSPRTGGHEQYF.

This clone turned up a few times. The genes are TRBV13 and TRBJ2-7; tentatively, D is TRBD1 (5 bases). In germline, CDR1 is PRHDT, CDR2 FYEKMQ (reference sequence). This CDR3 comprises 12 residues. V shed 4 bases and J shed 5 bases, with 9 bases lying between them. The DNA of the CDR3 is TGTGCCAGCAGCTCCCAGGGCCACGAGCAGTACTTC. Encoded protein: CASSSQGHEQYF.

The chain has TRBV4-1 and TRBJ2-7, with 11 bases lining up with TRBD1. From germline, CDR1 is MGHRA and CDR2 YSYEKL. Trimming took 0 bases from V and 6 from J; bases not matched to a gene: 4. The CDR3 extends over 15 amino acids. CDR3 protein: CASSQERTGGGEQYF. CDR3 coding DNA: TGCGCCAGCAGCCAAGAGAGGACAGGGGGCGGCGAGCAGTACTTC.

DNA of the CDR3: TGCAGTGCTAGTACGGGACACTTGAACACCGGGGAGCTGTTTTTT. It yields the protein CSASTGHLNTGELFF. This chain uses TRBV20-1 with TRBJ2-2; possibly TRBD1 for D (6 bases). Germline V gene lookup returns CDR1 DFQATT and CDR2 SNEGSKA (reference sequence). The CDR3 extends over 15 amino acids. The germline V and J ends were trimmed by 3 bases and 1 base, with 12 bases remaining between them.

This chain joins TRBV6-5 and TRBJ1-4; 9 positions match TRBD1. Trimming took 7 bases from V and 7 from J; bases not matched to a gene: 10. This CDR3 spans 15 amino acids. Per the germline V gene, CDR1 is MNHEY and CDR2 is SVGAGI. The CDR3 sequence is CASIPGQGFSEKLFF. The CDR3 DNA reads TGTGCCAGCATCCCGGGACAGGGTTTTAGTGAAAAACTGTTTTTT.

The chain links TRBV5-1 to TRBJ2-1, with 9 bases fitting TRBD2. The germline CDR1 and CDR2 sequences are SGHRS and YFSETQ. V was pared by 6 bases and J by 6 bases, with 10 bases of the junction left unmatched. CDR3 size: 15 residues. CDR3 loop: CASKGGGRALNEQFF. CDR3 nucleotides: TGCGCCAGCAAAGGGGGCGGGAGGGCCCTCAATGAGCAGTTCTTC.

This clone came up a few times. The rearrangement uses TRBV4-1 and TRBJ2-7, with 8 bases lining up with TRBD2. Germline V CDR1 and CDR2: MGHRA, YSYEKL. The CDR3 extends over 18 amino acids. The V segment lost 0 bases and the J segment 7 bases; nucleotides outside the gene matches: 17. CDR3 nucleotides: TGCGCCAGCAGCCAAGAGGCCGGGAGGGCCCGATCTACCCTTGAGCAGTACTTC. Residues: CASSQEAGRARSTLEQYF.

The chain links TRBV7-2 to TRBJ1-6; 9 nucleotides agree with TRBD1. Germline V CDR1 and CDR2: SGHTA, FQGNSA. The trim removed 5 bases at V and 8 bases at J, leaving 7 bases unmatched. CDR3 length equals 15 residues. The CDR3 is CASSPWDREDSPLHF. In DNA form, the CDR3 reads TGTGCCAGCAGCCCTTGGGACAGGGAGGATTCACCCCTCCACTTT.

This clone was recorded a few times. The chain recombines TRBV4-1 with TRBJ1-6; 9 bases match TRBD1. The CDR3 extends over 15 amino acids. CDR1 is MGHRA, CDR2 YSYEKL, per germline. V dropped 1 base and J dropped 5; count of bases not matched to a gene: 0. The CDR3 DNA sequence: TGCGCCAGCAGCCAAGGGACAGGGGATAATTCACCCCTCCACTTT. This translates into CASSQGTGDNSPLHF.

The sample holds a few counts of this clone. V is TRBV7-3 and J is TRBJ2-2, with 8 bases that match TRBD1. Germline V lookup: CDR1 SGHTA, CDR2 FQGTGA. This CDR3 is 16 amino acids long. Germline trimming cut 2 bases from V and 3 bases from J; bases unmatched to any gene: 5. CDR3 amino acids: CASSLHSQGDTGELFF. The CDR3 nucleotides are TGTGCCAGCAGCTTACATTCACAGGGGGACACCGGGGAGCTGTTTTTT.

This sequence joins TRBV24-1 and TRBJ2-5; D remains unclear. Trimming left V 5 bases short and J 5 bases short, with 20 bases between. The CDR3 length is 16 residues. The germline CDR1 and CDR2 sequences are KGHDR and SFDVKD. The CDR3 coding sequence is TGTGCCACCAGTGCCCTCAGGCAGTTTGCAGTGGAGACCCAGTACTTC. Residues: CATSALRQFAVETQYF.

The table lists this clone with a few counts. The chain carries TRBV15 and TRBJ1-1, with unresolved D. Germline assignment: CDR1 LNHNV and CDR2 YYDKDF (reference sequence). Trimming took off 1 base at V and 1 base at J, with 4 bases between the two ends. CDR3 length: 13 amino acids. The CDR3 loop reads CATSRVKNTEAFF. The CDR3 nucleotides are TGTGCCACCAGCAGAGTCAAGAACACTGAAGCTTTCTTT.

The chain combines TRBV5-6 with TRBJ1-2, with D possibly being TRBD1 (5 bases). The V and J ends lost 2 bases and 6 bases respectively, with 14 bases between them. The CDR3 extends over 14 amino acids. CDR1 is SGHDT and CDR2 is YYEEEE in the germline V gene. This chain's CDR3 is CASSFVPRDDGYTF. DNA of the CDR3: TGTGCCAGCAGCTTTGTGCCCAGGGATGATGGCTACACCTTC.

The chain recombines TRBV18 with TRBJ1-6, with D uncertain. This CDR3 has 16 residues. In germline, CDR1 is KGHSH, CDR2 LQKENI. V was pared by 4 bases and J by 0 bases, with 10 bases between. CDR3 loop: CASSRVASSYNSPLHF. CDR3 in DNA: TGTGCCAGCTCACGGGTGGCGAGCTCCTATAATTCACCCCTCCACTTT.

The V call is TRBV5-4, the J call TRBJ2-5; D unresolved. Germline CDR1 is SGHNT and CDR2 is YYREEE (reference sequence). V was cut by 3 bases and J by 4 bases, with 13 bases left in between. The CDR3 contains 14 residues. CDR3 sequence reads: CASSWSSGPETQYF. CDR3 DNA sequence: TGTGCCAGCAGCTGGAGTAGTGGGCCAGAGACCCAGTACTTC.

The chain joins TRBV5-1 to TRBJ2-5, with 7 bases lining up with TRBD1. V trimming: 0 bases; J trimming: 5 bases; junction bases outside the gene matches: 7. Germline CDR1 reads SGHRS; CDR2 reads YFSETQ. The CDR3 runs to 15 residues. The DNA of the CDR3 is TGCGCCAGCAGCTTGGGGACAGGTTCGGGCGAGACCCAGTACTTC. It specifies CASSLGTGSGETQYF.

The chain couples TRBV29-1 to TRBJ2-7, with D tentatively TRBD1 or TRBD2 (6 bases each). Germline V gene sequence: CDR1 SQVTM, CDR2 ANQGSEA. The CDR3 sequence is 13 residues long. Trimming cost V 4 bases and J 5 bases, with 15 bases left between them. CDR3 region: CSVGGAGSNEQYF. CDR3 in DNA: TGCAGCGTTGGGGGGGCGGGATCCAACGAGCAGTACTTC.

The CDR3 here is CASSQNSWRTSYEQYF. In nucleotides, the CDR3 is TGTGCCAGTAGCCAAAACTCGTGGCGGACATCCTACGAGCAGTACTTC. This rearrangement joins TRBV19 to TRBJ2-7, with D tentatively TRBD1 (5 bases). V was shortened by 6 bases and J by 1 base, with 19 bases between the two germline ends. The CDR3 consists of 16 residues. Germline CDR1 LNHDA, CDR2 SQIVND (reference sequence).

This chain links TRBV6-6 with TRBJ1-5; D perhaps matches TRBD1 (5 bases). Per germline, CDR1 MNHNY and CDR2 SVGAGI (reference sequence). The CDR3 sequence is 15 residues long. V lost 2 bases, J lost 5 bases, and 13 bases lay in between. Here the CDR3 DNA reads TGTGCCAGCAGTTACCCGCAGGGAGGGTATCAGCCCCAGCATTTT. The encoded protein is CASSYPQGGYQPQHF.

This chain uses TRBV4-1 with TRBJ1-2; a weak D match, TRBD1 (6 bases). The CDR3 contains 15 residues. CDR1 MGHRA and CDR2 YSYEKL come from the germline V gene. V was trimmed by 1 base and J by 7 bases, leaving 16 bases between them. CDR3 nucleotide sequence: TGCGCCAGCAGCCAAGTATTAACAGGGCGCGGTGGCTACACCTTC. Protein: CASSQVLTGRGGYTF.

The chain combines TRBV5-1 with TRBJ2-1; 8 nucleotides agree with TRBD2. CDR3 length equals 16 residues. Losses at the gene ends were 0 bases for V and 8 bases for J; bases not matched to a gene: 10. CDR1 is SGHRS and CDR2 is YFSETQ in the germline V gene. The CDR3 loop reads CASSLAQTSAGDEQFF. The CDR3 DNA reads TGCGCCAGCAGCTTGGCCCAGACTAGCGCGGGAGATGAGCAGTTCTTC. The full variable domain, rest sourced from reference TRBV5-1 and TRBJ2-1, is KAGVTQTPRYLIKTRGQQVTLSCSPISGHRSVSWYQQTPGQGLQFLFEYFSETQRNKGNFPGRFSGRQFSNSRSEMNVSTLELGDSALYLCASSLAQTSAGDEQFFGPGTRLTVL.

The chain employs TRBV20-1 and TRBJ2-7; D gene uncertain. CDR3 size: 11 residues. V was clipped by 3 bases and J by 3 bases, with 6 bases between them. CDR1 is DFQATT and CDR2 is SNEGSKA in the germline V gene (reference sequence). The CDR3: CSASPDYEQYF. In DNA, the CDR3 is TGCAGTGCTAGTCCAGACTACGAGCAGTACTTC.

The J gene is TRBJ1-1, the V gene TRBV27, with TRBD1 matching over 7 bases. V lost 6 bases, J lost 0 bases, and 4 bases stayed unmatched. Germline CDR1 reads MNHEY; CDR2 reads SMNVEV (reference sequence). The CDR3 totals 14 residues. CDR3 region: CASRLTGMNTEAFF. CDR3 nucleotides: TGTGCCAGCAGGTTGACAGGGATGAACACTGAAGCTTTCTTT.

J is TRBJ2-3 and V is TRBV24-1; D tentatively fits TRBD1 or TRBD2 (6 bases each). Germline V gene data show CDR1 as KGHDR and CDR2 as SFDVKD. The CDR3 sequence is 16 residues long. V lost 4 bases and J 2 bases, leaving 15 bases between the germline ends. CDR3 bases: TGTGCCACCAGTGACCCCACCCGGGGGCACACAGATACGCAGTATTTT. It specifies CATSDPTRGHTDTQYF.

The V call is TRBV5-1, the J call TRBJ2-5, with 9 positions matching TRBD2. CDR3 size: 15 residues. Looked up from germline, CDR1 is SGHRS and CDR2 is YFSETQ. V lost 4 bases, J lost 3 bases, and 7 bases stayed unmatched. CDR3 DNA sequence: TGCGCCAGCAGCCCTGGATCTAGCGGGAAAGAGACCCAGTACTTC. This sequence encodes CASSPGSSGKETQYF.

The rearrangement links TRBV5-1 to TRBJ2-2; 11 bases fit TRBD2. V shed 2 bases and J 7 bases; nucleotides not matched to a gene: 1. Germline lookup yields CDR1 SGHRS and CDR2 YFSETQ. The CDR3 is made up of 14 amino acids. In DNA form, the CDR3 reads TGCGCCAGCAGCTTTACTAGCGGGGGCGGGGAGCTGTTTTTT. It translates to CASSFTSGGGELFF.

The genes are TRBV6-5 and TRBJ2-1; 8 bases match TRBD1. The junction had 12 bases not matched to a gene; V was cut back by 6 bases and J by 8 bases. The CDR3 spans 15 residues. The germline V gene has CDR1 MNHEY and CDR2 SVGAGI. The CDR3 region is CASSWGQGAGYEQFF. In DNA form, the CDR3 reads TGTGCCAGCAGCTGGGGGCAGGGGGCAGGTTATGAGCAGTTCTTC.

In this sample, this clone turned up once. The genes are TRBV11-2 and TRBJ2-1; 11 bases are a match to TRBD2. V shed 5 bases, J shed 5 bases, and the junction held 8 bases outside the gene matches. This CDR3 has 16 residues. Per germline, CDR1 SGHAT and CDR2 FQNNGV. For the CDR3, the DNA is TGTGCCAGCAGCCCGATGACTAGCGGGATCCACAATGAGCAGTTCTTC. Translated, it gives CASSPMTSGIHNEQFF.